These T cell receptor beta chains were read from a single sample in a study of T cell responses to AZD1222 COVID-19 vaccine. Method: immunoSEQ multiplex PCR; TCRdb's copy keeps in-frame clones and lacks some. Found here are 150,000 or so clones, 90% to 95% of them singletons; the top ten hold 1.4% to 1.5%. The material sequenced was peripheral blood, taken on day 0 of AZD1222 vaccination. These receptors were collected from an adult in good health. The CDR3 runs from the conserved cysteine through the conserved F or W. The order of the fields is J gene, D gene, clone size, V gene, CDR3 DNA, CDR3 protein. The D gene is left open where the match is weak. Expanded clones get a size class; other rows say once, few or many, or leave the size out.

TRBJ1-5,TRBD1,.,TRBV15,TGTGCCACCGCCGGGACAGGGGACAATCAGCCCCAGCATTTT,CATAGTGDNQPQHF
TRBJ2-3,TRBD2,.,TRBV7-8,TGTGCCAGCAGCTTAGGACTAGCGGGGGGACTTAGCACAGATACGCAGTATTTT,CASSLGLAGGLSTDTQYF
TRBJ2-2,.,.,TRBV11-3,TGTGCCAGCAGCTTTGCGACAGCGAGCACCGGGGAGCTGTTTTTT,CASSFATASTGELFF
TRBJ2-6,.,.,TRBV30,TGTGCCTGGACACAAGGGTCGGGGGCCAACGTCCTGACTTTC,CAWTQGSGANVLTF
TRBJ1-1,.,.,TRBV19,TGTGCCAGTAGACGGGGTTTAGGGACTGAAGCTTTCTTT,CASRRGLGTEAFF
TRBJ1-1,.,.,TRBV7-9,TGTGCCAGCAGCTTAAGGGCCAGGGCGAACACTGAAGCTTTCTTT,CASSLRARANTEAFF
TRBJ1-2,TRBD1,.,TRBV6-5,TGTGCCAGCAGTTATTCCGGACAGGGCGGAAATGGCTACACCTTC,CASSYSGQGGNGYTF
TRBJ2-2,.,.,TRBV10-3,TGTGCCATCAGGAAGGGACAGAACACCGGGGAGCTGTTTTTT,CAIRKGQNTGELFF
TRBJ2-7,.,.,TRBV6-5,TGTGCCAGCAGATCCGACAGTAACTACGATCAGTACTTC,CASRSDSNYDQYF
TRBJ1-4,.,.,TRBV6-5,TGTGCCAGCAGACGAGGAGTCAAGAAAGAGGGAAAACTGTTTTTT,CASRRGVKKEGKLFF
TRBJ2-1,TRBD1,few,TRBV7-8,TGTGCCAGCAGCCCGATAGACAGGGGCCATGAGCAGTTCTTC,CASSPIDRGHEQFF
TRBJ2-3,.,.,TRBV6-5,TGTGCCAGCAGCCCCAACAGGGATGGCATGCAGTATTTT,CASSPNRDGMQYF
TRBJ1-3,TRBD1,.,TRBV30,TGTGCCTGGGTCCAAAGACAGGGGACTTTCGGAAACACCATATATTTT,CAWVQRQGTFGNTIYF
TRBJ1-6,.,once,TRBV5-1,TGCGCCAGCAGCTTGGTTCCCGGGACCCCGGGCAGTTTAAGTAATTCACCCCTCCACTTT,CASSLVPGTPGSLSNSPLHF
TRBJ1-3,.,.,TRBV19,TGTGCCAGTAGTTTGGGAAGCTCTGGAAACACCATATATTTT,CASSLGSSGNTIYF
TRBJ2-2,.,few,TRBV14,TGTGCCAGCAGCCAAGTGGGGGGTACCGGGGAGCTGTTTTTT,CASSQVGGTGELFF